Each of the 9 T cell receptor beta chains below was sequenced from the same sample in a study of technical replicates of blood from a few donors. Clones were read by immunoSEQ multiplex PCR, and TCRdb kept only the in-frame ones, dropping some. The top ten hold approximately 0.38% of the sample, which has over 90,000 clones, 95% to 97% seen once. The sample consisted of T cells isolated from PBMCs. The receptors were gathered from a human donor in good health.

This chain joins TRBV5-6 and TRBJ2-7; 7 bases align to TRBD1. The CDR3 spans 14 residues. Looked up from germline, CDR1 is SGHDT and CDR2 is YYEEEE. J gave up 6 bases and V 1 base, and 7 bases lay outside the gene matches. CDR3 nucleotide sequence: TGTGCCAGCAGCTTGCCCCAGGGGGTACCCGAGCAGTACTTC. Encoded protein: CASSLPQGVPEQYF.

The rearrangement links TRBV28 to TRBJ1-1, with D maybe TRBD1 (5 bases). This CDR3 is built from 14 residues. Germline-derived CDR1 and CDR2 are MDHEN and SYDVKM. Trimming cost V 0 bases and J 4 bases, with 9 bases left between them. CDR3 sequence (DNA): TGTGCCAGCAGTTTATGGCGGGGACTCACTGAAGCTTTCTTT. It translates to CASSLWRGLTEAFF.

The CDR3 spells CASSYLRDRFTDTQYF. CDR3 sequence (DNA): TGTGCCAGCAGTTACCTCCGGGACAGGTTCACAGATACGCAGTATTTT. The chain links TRBV6-5 to TRBJ2-3, with TRBD1 matching over 8 bases. This CDR3 region has 16 residues. The V segment lost 2 bases and the J segment 2 bases; nucleotides outside the gene matches: 6. Per the germline V gene, CDR1 is MNHEY and CDR2 is SVGAGI.

The chain employs TRBV5-1 and TRBJ1-1; TRBD1 is a possible D gene (5 bases). The germline V gene encodes CDR1 SGHRS and CDR2 YFSETQ. Between the trimmed V and J ends, which lost 5 bases and 2 bases, there was a span of 13 bases. This CDR3 is 14 amino acids long. CDR3 sequence (DNA): TGCGCCAGCAGTTACTTACAGGCTAACACTGAAGCTTTCTTT. It specifies CASSYLQANTEAFF.

The rearrangement links TRBV5-5 to TRBJ1-1; D is undetermined. Germline loops: CDR1 SGHKS, CDR2 YYEKEE (reference sequence). Trimming shortened V by 0 bases and J by 1 base, and 10 bases separated the two germline ends. The CDR3 has 15 residues. This chain's CDR3 is CASSLESLGNTEAFF. The CDR3 region has the DNA TGTGCCAGCAGCTTGGAGAGTCTAGGGAACACTGAAGCTTTCTTT.

This chain connects TRBV5-1 to TRBJ2-5; tentatively, D is TRBD2 (6 bases). The CDR3 consists of 13 residues. Germline lookup yields CDR1 SGHRS and CDR2 YFSETQ. Trimming pared 0 bases from V and 3 bases from J, leaving 6 bases between. Here the CDR3 reads CASSLGGEETQYF. In DNA form, the CDR3 reads TGCGCCAGCAGCTTGGGGGGGGAAGAGACCCAGTACTTC.

J is TRBJ2-2 and V is TRBV6-5, with D uncertain. The germline CDR1 and CDR2 sequences are MNHEY and SVGAGI. The CDR3 spans 13 residues. Trimming removed 2 bases at V and 7 bases at J, with 8 bases between. CDR3 protein: CASSYVPGGELFF. The CDR3 DNA sequence: TGTGCCAGCAGTTACGTCCCCGGCGGGGAGCTGTTTTTT.

V gene TRBV5-4 combines with J gene TRBJ2-5; 8 bases map to TRBD1. CDR3 length: 13 amino acids. V shed 6 bases and J 5 bases; nucleotides not matched to a gene: 6. CDR1 is SGHNT and CDR2 is YYREEE in the germline V gene (reference sequence). CDR3 region: CASNQDRDETQYF. Here the CDR3 DNA reads TGTGCCAGCAACCAGGACAGGGATGAGACCCAGTACTTC.

This rearrangement joins TRBV4-2 to TRBJ2-5; 8 nucleotides line up with TRBD2. The germline V gene has CDR1 LGHNA and CDR2 YNFKEQ. The V and J ends lost 1 base and 0 bases, in that order; junction bases with no gene match: 7. This CDR3 region has 17 residues. CDR3 sequence: CASSQVKASGYQETQYF. DNA of the CDR3: TGTGCCAGCAGCCAAGTAAAGGCTAGCGGGTACCAAGAGACCCAGTACTTC.